Listed below are T cell receptor beta chains from one sample, sequenced in a study of T-cell reconstitution after alpha-beta-depleted transplantation in children. MiXCR was run by TCRdb on the PCR reads, yielding one entry per CDR3 protein. The profile shows 80,000 to 95,000 distinct CDR3 sequences, roughly 8% of them singletons. Specimen: PBMCs from the stem cell graft donor, collected from the stem cell graft. The receptors originated from a human donor who donated a stem cell graft to a child with congenital amegakaryocytic thrombocytopenia. The conserved cysteine and the conserved F or W are not part of the CDR3 here. Each record gives: J gene, V gene, CDR3 protein.

J gene: TRBJ2-3
V gene: TRBV20-1
CDR3 protein: SARPALGQPTDTQY

J gene: TRBJ1-2
V gene: TRBV19
CDR3 protein: ASSTAGTPGYGYT

J gene: TRBJ2-5
V gene: TRBV20-1
CDR3 protein: SASERGQETQY

J gene: TRBJ2-3
V gene: TRBV3-1
CDR3 protein: ASLAGRGDTQY

J gene: TRBJ1-4
V gene: TRBV4-3
CDR3 protein: ASSQGQGREKLF

J gene: TRBJ2-1
V gene: TRBV5-4
CDR3 protein: ASSQKRGSSYNEQF

J gene: TRBJ2-5
V gene: TRBV14
CDR3 protein: ASSHRTGLETQY

J gene: TRBJ1-4
V gene: TRBV10-3
CDR3 protein: AISDRNRGDEKLF

J gene: TRBJ1-1
V gene: TRBV3-1
CDR3 protein: ATVVWGLTEAF

J gene: TRBJ1-1
V gene: TRBV12-3/TRBV12-4
CDR3 protein: ASSLMEVTEAF

J gene: TRBJ1-5
V gene: TRBV5-1
CDR3 protein: ASSRGSDQPQH

J gene: TRBJ2-1
V gene: TRBV15
CDR3 protein: ATSRGGVHGAYNEQF

J gene: TRBJ2-1
V gene: TRBV7-9
CDR3 protein: ASSFVFGLAGHNEQF

J gene: TRBJ1-4
V gene: TRBV6-5
CDR3 protein: ASSYGTGEKLF

J gene: TRBJ1-3
V gene: TRBV12-3/TRBV12-4
CDR3 protein: ASSLVGFGNTIY

J gene: TRBJ2-3
V gene: TRBV7-2
CDR3 protein: ASSSIPLHLGGETDTQY

J gene: TRBJ2-1
V gene: TRBV11-2
CDR3 protein: ASSLVFAKVGRGYNEQF

J gene: TRBJ2-3
V gene: TRBV20-1
CDR3 protein: SAAGSKATDTQY

J gene: TRBJ2-7
V gene: TRBV10-3
CDR3 protein: AISDEADEQY

J gene: TRBJ2-1
V gene: TRBV11-3
CDR3 protein: ASSFPYKGTSGNYNEQF

J gene: TRBJ2-2
V gene: TRBV11-2
CDR3 protein: ASSSIPTTGELF

J gene: TRBJ1-4
V gene: TRBV5-1
CDR3 protein: ASSRDRAANEKLF